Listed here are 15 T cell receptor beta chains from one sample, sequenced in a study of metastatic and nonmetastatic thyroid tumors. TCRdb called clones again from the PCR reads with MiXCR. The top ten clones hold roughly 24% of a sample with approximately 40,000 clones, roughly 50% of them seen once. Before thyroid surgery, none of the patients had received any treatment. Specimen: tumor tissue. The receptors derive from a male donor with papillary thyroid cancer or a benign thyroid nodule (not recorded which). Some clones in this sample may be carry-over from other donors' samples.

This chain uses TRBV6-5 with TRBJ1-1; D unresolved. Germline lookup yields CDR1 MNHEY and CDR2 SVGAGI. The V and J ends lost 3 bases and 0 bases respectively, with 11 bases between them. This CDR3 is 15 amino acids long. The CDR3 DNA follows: TGTGCCAGCAGTTATAGTGCGCCCATGAACACTGAAGCTTTCTTT. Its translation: CASSYSAPMNTEAFF.

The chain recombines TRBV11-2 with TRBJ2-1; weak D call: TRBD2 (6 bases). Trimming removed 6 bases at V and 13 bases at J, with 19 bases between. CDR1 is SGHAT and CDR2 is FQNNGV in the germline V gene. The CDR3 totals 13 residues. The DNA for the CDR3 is TGTGCCAGCAGTCTCTCCTCGCCTAGCGTTCAGTTCTTC. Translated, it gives CASSLSSPSVQFF. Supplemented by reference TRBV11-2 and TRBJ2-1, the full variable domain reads EAGVAQSPRYKIIEKRQSVAFWCNPISGHATLYWYQQILGQGPKLLIQFQNNGVVDDSQLPKDRFSAERLKGVDSTLKIQPAKLEDSAVYLCASSLSSPSVQFFGPGTRLTVL.

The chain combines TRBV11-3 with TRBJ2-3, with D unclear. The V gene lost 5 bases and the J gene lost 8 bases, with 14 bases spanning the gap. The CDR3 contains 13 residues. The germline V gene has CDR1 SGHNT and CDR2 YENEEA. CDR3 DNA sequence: TGTGCCAGCAGCGCAGGAGAACTGGCTACGCAGTATTTT. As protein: CASSAGELATQYF.

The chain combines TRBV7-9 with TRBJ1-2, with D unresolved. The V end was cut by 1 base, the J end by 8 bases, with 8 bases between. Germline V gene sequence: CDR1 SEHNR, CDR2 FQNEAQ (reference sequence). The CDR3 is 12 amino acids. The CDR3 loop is CASSLGFTGYTF. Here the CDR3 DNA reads TGTGCCAGCAGCTTAGGATTCACGGGCTACACCTTC.

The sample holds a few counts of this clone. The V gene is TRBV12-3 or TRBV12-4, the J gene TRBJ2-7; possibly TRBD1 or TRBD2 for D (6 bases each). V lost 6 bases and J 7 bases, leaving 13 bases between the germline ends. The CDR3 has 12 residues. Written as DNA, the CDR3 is TGTGCCAGCAGCCCTCGGGGGCCTGAGCAGTACTTC. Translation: CASSPRGPEQYF.

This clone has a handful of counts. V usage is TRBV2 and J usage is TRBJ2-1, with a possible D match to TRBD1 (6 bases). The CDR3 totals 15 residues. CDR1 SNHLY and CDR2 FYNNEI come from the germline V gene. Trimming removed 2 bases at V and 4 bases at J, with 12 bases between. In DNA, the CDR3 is TGTGCCAGCAGTGAATCCCGCAGGGGATACAATGAGCAGTTCTTC. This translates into CASSESRRGYNEQFF.

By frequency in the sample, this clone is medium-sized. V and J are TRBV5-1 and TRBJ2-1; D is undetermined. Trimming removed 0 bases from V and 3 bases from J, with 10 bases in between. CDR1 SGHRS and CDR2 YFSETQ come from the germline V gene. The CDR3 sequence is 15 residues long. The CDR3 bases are TGCGCCAGCAGCTTGGTTGCGAACATCTACAATGAGCAGTTCTTC. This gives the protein CASSLVANIYNEQFF.

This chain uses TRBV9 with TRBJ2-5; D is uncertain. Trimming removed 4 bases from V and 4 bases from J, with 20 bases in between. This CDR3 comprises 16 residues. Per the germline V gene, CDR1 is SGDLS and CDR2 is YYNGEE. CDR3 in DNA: TGTGCCAGCAGCCCGCCCCGGGCCGCCGGTAGAGAGACCCAGTACTTC. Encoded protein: CASSPPRAAGRETQYF.

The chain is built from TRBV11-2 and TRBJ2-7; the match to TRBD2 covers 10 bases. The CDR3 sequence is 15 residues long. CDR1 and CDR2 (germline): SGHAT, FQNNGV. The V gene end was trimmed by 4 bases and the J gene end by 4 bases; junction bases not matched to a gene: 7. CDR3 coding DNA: TGTGCCAGCAGCTACCCAGCGGGAGGGAGGTACGAGCAGTACTTC. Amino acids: CASSYPAGGRYEQYF. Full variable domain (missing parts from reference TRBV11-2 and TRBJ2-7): EAGVAQSPRYKIIEKRQSVAFWCNPISGHATLYWYQQILGQGPKLLIQFQNNGVVDDSQLPKDRFSAERLKGVDSTLKIQPAKLEDSAVYLCASSYPAGGRYEQYFGPGTRLTVT.

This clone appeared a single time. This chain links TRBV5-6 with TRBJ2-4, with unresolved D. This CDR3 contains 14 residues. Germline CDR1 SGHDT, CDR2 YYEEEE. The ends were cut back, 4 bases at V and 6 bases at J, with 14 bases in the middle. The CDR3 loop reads CASSPDPRGNIQYF. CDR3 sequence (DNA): TGTGCCAGCAGCCCTGACCCCAGAGGAAACATTCAGTACTTC.

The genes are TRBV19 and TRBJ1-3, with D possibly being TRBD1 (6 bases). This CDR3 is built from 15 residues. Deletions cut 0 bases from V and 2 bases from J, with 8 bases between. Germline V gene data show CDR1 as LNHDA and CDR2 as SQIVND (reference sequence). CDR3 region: CASSIDGTPGNTIYF. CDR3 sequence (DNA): TGTGCCAGTAGTATAGATGGGACACCTGGAAACACCATATATTTT. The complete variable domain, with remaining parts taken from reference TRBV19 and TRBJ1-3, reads DGGITQSPKYLFRKEGQNVTLSCEQNLNHDAMYWYRQDPGQGLRLIYYSQIVNDFQKGDIAEGYSVSREKKESFPLTVTSAQKNPTAFYLCASSIDGTPGNTIYFGEGSWLTVV.

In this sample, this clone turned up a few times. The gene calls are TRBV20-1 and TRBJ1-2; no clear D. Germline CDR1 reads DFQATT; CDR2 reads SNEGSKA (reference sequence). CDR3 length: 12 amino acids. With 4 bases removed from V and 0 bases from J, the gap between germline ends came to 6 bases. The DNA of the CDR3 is TGCAGTGCTATTAAAGCTAACTATGGCTACACCTTC. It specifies CSAIKANYGYTF.

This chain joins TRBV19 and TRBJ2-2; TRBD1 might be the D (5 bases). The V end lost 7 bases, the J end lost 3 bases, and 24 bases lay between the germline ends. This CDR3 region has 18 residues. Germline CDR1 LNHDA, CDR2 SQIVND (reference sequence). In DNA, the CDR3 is TGTGCCAGTACCCGGACCTTCCAAGACAGCAAGTACACCGGGGAGCTGTTTTTT. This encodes CASTRTFQDSKYTGELFF.

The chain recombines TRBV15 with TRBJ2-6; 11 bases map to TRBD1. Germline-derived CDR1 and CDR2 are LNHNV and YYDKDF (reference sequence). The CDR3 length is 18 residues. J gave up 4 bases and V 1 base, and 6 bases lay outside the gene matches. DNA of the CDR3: TGTGCCACCAGCAGAGGGCGGACAGGGGGCTTCGGGGCCAACGTCCTGACTTTC. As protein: CATSRGRTGGFGANVLTF.

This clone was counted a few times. The CDR3 DNA sequence: TGTGCCAGCAGCCTAGCCGGGACAATTGAGTATGGCTACACCTTC. Its protein product is CASSLAGTIEYGYTF. The chain joins TRBV14 to TRBJ1-2; D is perhaps TRBD1 (6 bases). The CDR3 has 15 amino acids. V was cut by 4 bases and J by 5 bases, with 17 bases left in between. Germline CDR1 SGHDN, CDR2 FVKESK.